This TCR beta chain was identified in a study of blood T cell repertoires in COVID-19 (dated by TCRdb to between 2020 and 2021). Some background on the complete study: Collaborator samples came from the United States, Italy and Spain and covered acute and convalescent phases of COVID-19. Samples came from the ongoing ImmuneRACE study (first 160 participants) plus 1,254 subjects from 6 global collaborators. Where available, HLA class I and class II types were taken from metadata supplied by the sample provider and were not determined by assay-based typing. A de-identified subject ID, COVID-19 status, age in years and sex were almost always included in the sample metadata. The repertoires were released in a freely available public database intended as a resource for research on the immune response to SARS-CoV-2. Subjects who had been exposed to COVID-19, were actively infected with it, or had recovered from it provided the deeply sampled blood TCRbeta repertoires that made up the dataset. The material from the prospective study consisted of cDNA or gDNA derived from T cells, B-cell-depleted T cells, or PBMCs. General study outcomes and caveats: Clinical and demographic metadata were provided uncurated, with the amount varying by source and participant.

TCRbeta CDR3 regions were amplified from genomic DNA by means of the immunoSEQ Assay, a bias-controlled multiplex PCR. Turning to the authors' computational methods: Within the assay, amplification of reference gene primers was used to estimate how many nucleated cells each sample contained. To quantify the absolute abundance of each unique TCRbeta CDR3 rearrangement, sequence reads were collapsed and filtered. Productive Simpson clonality was computed per sample as the square root of Simpson's diversity index over productive rearrangements. In its TCRdb copy, this immuneACCESS table keeps in-frame sequences only and misses some clones. Where compared with another copy, unresolved V genes explain less than half of these, and the others have no known cause. That table is the source of V, J and clone size, and D and trimming were worked out from the DNA. For this sample the table gives about 130,000 clones, of which approximately 84% were detected only once. Of the sample, about an eighth falls within the top ten clones.

Samples from volunteer blood donors who had recovered from COVID-19 were contributed by a second Seattle source. Collaborating institutions collected whole blood in K2EDTA tubes following their own protocols. Collaborator samples were shipped for TCRbeta analysis as frozen whole blood, isolated PBMCs, or DNA extracted from either sample type. On this clone itself: The antigen it recognizes is unknown. No base-level quality is on record; no much larger clone is a single base apart.

CDR1 and CDR2 were assigned from the germline V gene (reference sequence) as MNHEY and SMNVEV. The CDR3 numbers 14 residues from cysteine through phenylalanine. Solely the CDR3 DNA is kept, with 42 bases framed from the first base. Trimming takes 2 bases from V and 6 bases from J, and the germline ends sit 11 bases apart. The sample was peripheral blood. The clonotype originates from a woman under 40 who had recovered from COVID-19. The chain is assembled from TRBV27 and TRBJ1-5; perhaps TRBD1 is the D gene, with 5 bases matching. The base sequence is TGTGCCAGCAGTTTAGGGGCCTCGGGTCAGCCCCAGCATTTT. Its translation reads: CASSLGASGQPQHF.